The rows below give T cell receptor beta chains drawn from one sample of a study of T-cell reconstitution after alpha-beta-depleted transplantation in children. TCRdb ran MiXCR on the PCR reads and lists one entry per CDR3 protein. The table shows about 980,000 distinct CDR3 sequences, with around 30% occurring only once. Sequenced material: PBMCs, mostly from graft donor cells, taken 360 days after TCRalphabeta/CD19-depleted stem cell transplant. The receptor set was obtained from a boy younger than two who had a stem cell transplant for SCID, so the T cells may come from the graft donor. The CDR3 runs from the conserved cysteine through the conserved F or W. A D gene is named only where the DNA matches it firmly. Rows give clone size only sometimes, using once, few, many, or a class for an expanded clone.

clone_size: few; j_call: TRBJ1-2; v_call: TRBV12-3/TRBV12-4; d_call: NA; cdr3_nt: TGTGCCAGCAGTGTACAGGTTAACTATGGCTACACCTTC; cdr3_aa: CASSVQVNYGYTF
clone_size: NA; j_call: TRBJ2-3; v_call: TRBV2; d_call: NA; cdr3_nt: TGTGCCAGCAGTGTGCGTAGGGTTTCCACAGATACGCAGTATTTT; cdr3_aa: CASSVRRVSTDTQYF
clone_size: NA; j_call: TRBJ1-5; v_call: TRBV15; d_call: NA; cdr3_nt: TGTGCCACCAGCAGAGGTCTGGGGGATAATCAGCCCCAGCATTTT; cdr3_aa: CATSRGLGDNQPQHF
clone_size: NA; j_call: TRBJ2-3; v_call: TRBV11-2; d_call: TRBD2; cdr3_nt: TGTGCCAGCAGCTTTCCGGCGGGGGGGGTGCCCAATACGCAGTATTTT; cdr3_aa: CASSFPAGGVPNTQYF
clone_size: NA; j_call: TRBJ1-2; v_call: TRBV19; d_call: NA; cdr3_nt: TGTGCCAGCGAATCGGGGGGGTACGACTATGGCTACACCTTC; cdr3_aa: CASESGGYDYGYTF
clone_size: few; j_call: TRBJ2-3; v_call: TRBV7-3; d_call: TRBD2; cdr3_nt: TGTGCCAGCAGCTCTTCACGACTAGGCGGGGGGGGCGCAGATACGCAGTATTTT; cdr3_aa: CASSSSRLGGGGADTQYF
clone_size: NA; j_call: TRBJ1-1; v_call: TRBV9; d_call: NA; cdr3_nt: TGTGCCAGCAGCGGGGAGGGGCGGTTCCCACCTGAAGCTTTCTTT; cdr3_aa: CASSGEGRFPPEAFF
clone_size: NA; j_call: TRBJ2-7; v_call: TRBV4-2; d_call: NA; cdr3_nt: TGTGCCAGCAGCCAAGAGCAGGGAAGAGGATCCCACGAGCAGTACTTC; cdr3_aa: CASSQEQGRGSHEQYF
clone_size: NA; j_call: TRBJ1-5; v_call: TRBV30; d_call: NA; cdr3_nt: TGTGCCTGGTCCCGGGACTCAAGCAATCAGCCCCAGCATTTT; cdr3_aa: CAWSRDSSNQPQHF
clone_size: few; j_call: TRBJ2-1; v_call: TRBV20-1; d_call: TRBD2; cdr3_nt: TGCAGTGCTAGCGGGAGGGGGACTAGCGGGGACAATGAGCAGTTCTTC; cdr3_aa: CSASGRGTSGDNEQFF
clone_size: NA; j_call: TRBJ2-1; v_call: TRBV21-1; d_call: NA; cdr3_nt: TGTGCCAGCAGCAAAGCGCCGGCTAGCGGGGGGACGAGCTCCTACAATGAGCAGTTCTTC; cdr3_aa: CASSKAPASGGTSSYNEQFF
clone_size: few; j_call: TRBJ2-7; v_call: TRBV3-1; d_call: NA; cdr3_nt: TGTGCCAGCAGCCAAGATTTCGGCTTATACGAGCAGTACTTC; cdr3_aa: CASSQDFGLYEQYF
clone_size: many; j_call: TRBJ2-2; v_call: TRBV11-2; d_call: TRBD1; cdr3_nt: TGTGCCAGCAGCTTTGGGACAGGGGTCGTCACCGGGGAGCTGTTTTTT; cdr3_aa: CASSFGTGVVTGELFF
clone_size: few; j_call: TRBJ1-2; v_call: TRBV7-2; d_call: NA; cdr3_nt: TGTGCCAGCAGCTTGTCAGGGCCATCCTATGGCTACACCTTC; cdr3_aa: CASSLSGPSYGYTF
clone_size: NA; j_call: TRBJ1-3; v_call: TRBV4-2; d_call: TRBD1; cdr3_nt: TGTGCCAGCAGCCAAGCAGACAGGGATGGCACCATATATTTT; cdr3_aa: CASSQADRDGTIYF
clone_size: NA; j_call: TRBJ1-1; v_call: TRBV18; d_call: NA; cdr3_nt: TGTGCCAGCTCACCTTCCCGGGGGAGTTTTTACACTGAAGCTTTCTTT; cdr3_aa: CASSPSRGSFYTEAFF
clone_size: NA; j_call: TRBJ1-2; v_call: TRBV5-1; d_call: NA; cdr3_nt: TGCGCCAGCAGCCCCCGGGGTGCAGCTAACTATGGCTACACCTTC; cdr3_aa: CASSPRGAANYGYTF
clone_size: NA; j_call: TRBJ2-5; v_call: TRBV14; d_call: NA; cdr3_nt: TGTGCCAGCAGCCAAGCAACCGTACGAGCAGGAGGGGAGACCCAGTACTTC; cdr3_aa: CASSQATVRAGGETQYF
clone_size: NA; j_call: TRBJ1-4; v_call: TRBV7-2; d_call: TRBD1; cdr3_nt: TGTGCCAGCAGCTTAAGCCTCCAACAGGGGAAACTGTTTTTT; cdr3_aa: CASSLSLQQGKLFF
clone_size: few; j_call: TRBJ1-1; v_call: TRBV29-1; d_call: NA; cdr3_nt: TGCAGCGTCCTCCCGGGGTGGGGTGGGACTGAAGCTTTCTTT; cdr3_aa: CSVLPGWGGTEAFF
clone_size: NA; j_call: TRBJ2-1; v_call: TRBV5-5; d_call: TRBD2; cdr3_nt: TGTGCCAGCGGGCGGGGGGAGTCCTACAATGAGCAGTTCTTC; cdr3_aa: CASGRGESYNEQFF
clone_size: few; j_call: TRBJ2-3; v_call: TRBV28; d_call: NA; cdr3_nt: TGTGCCAGCAGTTTCCCCGGGGGTTACACAGATACGCAGTATTTT; cdr3_aa: CASSFPGGYTDTQYF
clone_size: few; j_call: TRBJ2-7; v_call: TRBV3-1; d_call: NA; cdr3_nt: TGTGCCAGCAGCACCTTGACAGCCCAGTACTTC; cdr3_aa: CASSTLTAQYF